This T cell receptor (beta chain) originates from a study of T-cell memory formation after mild COVID-19. For the study at large: TCR clustering was largely donor specific.

There are many counts of this clonotype. Its specificity is unknown. Amplification by 5'RACE using constant-segment primers produced TCR alpha and TCR beta cDNA libraries that carried sample barcodes and UMIs. From the 5' RACE reads, TCRdb called clonotypes with MiXCR, one entry per CDR3 protein. The table has 250,000 to 300,000 distinct CDR3 sequences, around 16% seen once. This CDR3 has 15 residues. The germline V gene encodes CDR1 MNHEY and CDR2 SVGEGT. Between the trimmed V and J ends, which lost 4 bases and 2 bases, there was a span of 12 bases. Study outcomes and limitations: CD4/CD8 balance characterized clones contracting day 15 to 85, and CD4+ skew characterized later expanders.

The sample comprised PBMCs or a T cell subset sorted from them (not recorded which). This TCR was recovered from a man aged 18 to 30 who had mild COVID-19 (a few samples of this study predate the infection). Cell type and time point are not known. The V call is TRBV6-2 or TRBV6-3, the J call TRBJ2-1; a possible D gene is TRBD2 (6 bases). The CDR3, as DNA: TGTGCCAGCAGTTCCTCCGGGGGTCCCTACAATGAGCAGTTCTTC. Translating it yields CASSSSGGPYNEQFF.